This passage covers 24 T cell receptor beta chains from one sample sequenced in a study of shared clonotypes between healthy human individuals. Profiled with immunoSEQ multiplex PCR; TCRdb holds only in-frame clones, not every one. Among 2 million to 2.5 million clones, 90% to 95% were seen once, and the ten largest hold 0.39%. The sample comprised naive CD4+ T cells from PBMCs. Subset specified: CD45RA+ positively selected. These TCRs come from a young man in good health. Some clones in this sample may be carry-over from other donors' samples.

This clone was recorded once. This chain joins TRBV11-2 and TRBJ2-7; TRBD1 matches at 8 bases. CDR1 is SGHAT, CDR2 FQNNGV, per germline. J was trimmed by 6 bases and V by 2 bases; bases with no gene match: 3. The CDR3 contains 13 residues. The CDR3 reads CASSLRTGTEQYF. CDR3 sequence (DNA): TGTGCCAGCAGCTTACGGACAGGGACCGAGCAGTACTTC.

This chain connects TRBV29-1 to TRBJ2-2; D not resolved. The CDR3 loop spans 14 amino acids. Germline CDR1 SQVTM, CDR2 ANQGSEA. The ends were cut back, 6 bases at V and 4 bases at J, with 15 bases in the middle. CDR3 sequence: CSVLAVLSTGELFF. CDR3 bases: TGCAGCGTATTGGCGGTTTTGAGCACCGGGGAGCTGTTTTTT.

The J gene is TRBJ1-6, the V gene TRBV7-9; 10 bases agree with TRBD1. V lost 6 bases and J lost 7; bases outside the gene matches: 3. Germline V gene sequence: CDR1 SEHNR, CDR2 FQNEAQ (reference sequence). The CDR3 loop spans 14 amino acids. The CDR3 region has the DNA TGTGCCAGCAGGAGACAGGGGGCCAATTCACCCCTCCACTTT. Translating gives CASRRQGANSPLHF.

The genes are TRBV27 and TRBJ1-1; 8 bases align to TRBD1. CDR3 length: 15 residues. V shed 6 bases, J shed 0 bases, and the junction held 6 bases outside the gene matches. CDR1 is MNHEY and CDR2 is SMNVEV in the germline V gene (reference sequence). The CDR3 reads CASRRQGILNTEAFF. In DNA form, the CDR3 reads TGTGCCAGCAGAAGACAGGGGATTCTGAACACTGAAGCTTTCTTT.

The rearrangement links TRBV4-1 to TRBJ2-1, with a possible D match to TRBD2 (6 bases). The CDR3 is 16 amino acids. Trimming took 0 bases from V and 9 from J, leaving 18 bases between them. Germline assignment: CDR1 MGHRA and CDR2 YSYEKL. CDR3 nucleotides: TGCGCCAGCAGCCAAGATAAGCTAGCGCCTCTGGGTGAGCAGTTCTTC. Amino acids: CASSQDKLAPLGEQFF.

This clone was detected only a few times. DNA for the CDR3: TGCGCCAGCAGTGACAGGAAATCATCCTACGAGCAGTACTTC. This codes for CASSDRKSSYEQYF. The genes are TRBV10-1 and TRBJ2-7; the D is unclear. Germline CDR1 and CDR2: WNHNN and SYGVQD (reference sequence). The CDR3 sequence is 14 residues long. V was clipped by 3 bases and J by 1 base, with 10 bases between them.

The J gene is TRBJ2-1, the V gene TRBV11-2; no clear D gene. The CDR3 extends over 15 amino acids. CDR1 is SGHAT, CDR2 FQNNGV, per germline. The V end was cut by 4 bases, the J end by 5 bases, with 15 bases between. The CDR3 region has the DNA TGTGCCAGCAGCTCGCTTATGGGAACCAACAATGAGCAGTTCTTC. As protein: CASSSLMGTNNEQFF.

This clone was picked up one time. V gene TRBV18 combines with J gene TRBJ2-1; 12 bases align to TRBD2. This CDR3 contains 17 residues. CDR1 KGHSH and CDR2 LQKENI come from the germline V gene. V shed 1 base and J 4 bases; nucleotides not matched to a gene: 5. DNA for the CDR3: TGTGCCAGCTCACCACTACTAGCGGGAGGCGCGTACAATGAGCAGTTCTTC. Amino acids: CASSPLLAGGAYNEQFF.

The CDR3 region is CASSSSSRGRYPIYTQYF. The DNA for the CDR3 is TGTGCCAGCAGCTCTTCAAGCCGGGGACGTTACCCAATTTATACGCAGTATTTT. The chain couples TRBV7-8 to TRBJ2-3; tentatively, D is TRBD1 or TRBD2 (5 bases each). CDR1 SGHVS and CDR2 FQNEAQ come from the germline V gene. Trimming took 4 bases from V and 7 from J, leaving 27 bases between them. The CDR3 runs to 18 residues.

The chain links TRBV2 to TRBJ2-5; no clear D. Germline V CDR1 and CDR2: SNHLY, FYNNEI. The CDR3 is 12 residues long. Trimming took off 6 bases at V and 4 bases at J, with 9 bases between the two ends. The CDR3 DNA sequence: TGTGCCAGCAGAGCAATAGGAGAGACCCAGTACTTC. Translation: CASRAIGETQYF.

In the case of this clone: Other DNA sequences in the same sample also yield this CDR3. The chain links TRBV28 to TRBJ2-5; D ambiguous. V lost 5 bases, J lost 0 bases, and 7 bases lay in between. The CDR3 is 13 amino acids. The germline gives CDR1 MDHEN, CDR2 SYDVKM. The CDR3 protein is CASSLEYQETQYF. DNA of the CDR3: TGTGCCAGCAGTCTCGAGTACCAAGAGACCCAGTACTTC.

The chain uses TRBV10-3 and TRBJ2-2, with a tentative D call TRBD2 (5 bases). CDR3 length: 15 residues. Germline assignment: CDR1 ENHRY and CDR2 SYGVKD. The V end was cut by 4 bases, the J end by 0 bases, with 9 bases between. The CDR3: CAISGGRTNTGELFF. CDR3 nucleotides: TGTGCCATCAGTGGTGGGAGAACGAACACCGGGGAGCTGTTTTTT.

The rearrangement links TRBV5-6 to TRBJ2-3; the D is unclear. The CDR3 has 12 residues. Trimming cost V 4 bases and J 5 bases, with 8 bases left between them. Germline CDR1 SGHDT, CDR2 YYEEEE. CDR3 sequence: CASSGNEDTQYF. The CDR3 DNA is TGTGCCAGCAGCGGGAATGAAGATACGCAGTATTTT. Looking up the rest from reference TRBV5-6 and TRBJ2-3 gives the full variable domain: DAGVTQSPTHLIKTRGQQVTLRCSPKSGHDTVSWYQQALGQGPQFIFQYYEEEERQRGNFPDRFSGHQFPNYSSELNVNALLLGDSALYLCASSGNEDTQYFGPGTRLTVL.

In its sample, this clone was seen once. The V gene is TRBV6-6, the J gene TRBJ2-7; D not resolved. CDR1 is MNHNY, CDR2 SVGAGI, per germline (reference sequence). This CDR3 region has 11 residues. Trimming left V 8 bases short and J 0 bases short, with 5 bases between. CDR3 loop: CASGVSYEQYF. The CDR3 bases are TGTGCCAGCGGGGTCTCCTACGAGCAGTACTTC.

A few counts support this clone. J is TRBJ1-5 and V is TRBV7-9; D ambiguous. Trimming removed 1 base from V and 3 bases from J, with 10 bases in between. The CDR3 has 15 residues. From germline, CDR1 is SEHNR and CDR2 FQNEAQ (reference sequence). The CDR3 DNA reads TGTGCCAGCAGCTTAGGTACAGTCGACAATCAGCCCCAGCATTTT. Translation: CASSLGTVDNQPQHF.

This clone was seen only once. The V call is TRBV5-4, the J call TRBJ2-7; 11 positions match TRBD1. Trimming at V came to 4 bases and at J to 6 bases, leaving 12 bases not matched to a gene. Per germline, CDR1 SGHNT and CDR2 YYREEE (reference sequence). CDR3 length: 16 amino acids. The CDR3: CASSRGMGQGVGEQYF. The CDR3 DNA is TGTGCCAGCAGCCGAGGGATGGGACAGGGGGTTGGCGAGCAGTACTTC.

V gene TRBV28 combines with J gene TRBJ1-2; 7 bases line up with TRBD1. With 6 bases clipped from V and 2 bases from J, the junction kept 12 bases outside the gene matches. This CDR3 is built from 16 residues. Germline V gives CDR1 MDHEN, CDR2 SYDVKM. CDR3 nucleotides: TGTGCCAGCAGCCAGGACAGGTCCACCCCCAACTATGGCTACACCTTC. This codes for CASSQDRSTPNYGYTF.

A word on this clone: This sample also contains other DNA sequences that code for the same CDR3. The rearrangement links TRBV30 to TRBJ2-3, with D unresolved. This CDR3 region has 12 residues. The germline gives CDR1 GTSNPN, CDR2 SVGIG (reference sequence). Trimming stripped 0 bases from V and 5 bases from J, with 6 bases between. The CDR3, as DNA: TGTGCCTGGAGTGTAGGGCGAGATACGCAGTATTTT. Protein: CAWSVGRDTQYF.

The V and J genes are TRBV28 and TRBJ2-6; tentatively, D is TRBD1 (5 bases). The germline V gene has CDR1 MDHEN and CDR2 SYDVKM. The germline V and J ends were trimmed by 5 bases and 2 bases, with 19 bases remaining between them. The CDR3 is 18 residues long. CDR3 coding DNA: TGTGCCAGCAGTCCCGCAGGTCGGTGGACAACTGGGGCCAACGTCCTGACTTTC. This codes for CASSPAGRWTTGANVLTF.

The chain joins TRBV18 to TRBJ1-6; no clear D gene. Trimming left V 8 bases short and J 10 bases short, with 21 bases between. The CDR3 has 15 residues. Looked up from germline, CDR1 is KGHSH and CDR2 is LQKENI. CDR3 bases: TGTGCCAGCCAACCCGCGGGAGTCAGGAGCTCACCCCTCCACTTT. Amino acid sequence: CASQPAGVRSSPLHF. Complete variable domain (other parts from reference TRBV18 and TRBJ1-6): NAGVMQNPRHLVRRRGQEARLRCSPMKGHSHVYWYRQLPEEGLKFMVYLQKENIIDESGMPKERFSAEFPKEGPSILRIQQVVRGDSAAYFCASQPAGVRSSPLHFGNGTRLTVT.

The chain links TRBV6-5 to TRBJ1-2; no clear D gene. The CDR3 is made up of 13 amino acids. Between the trimmed V and J ends, which lost 0 bases and 4 bases, there was a span of 6 bases. CDR1 is MNHEY and CDR2 is SVGAGI in the germline V gene. The CDR3 spells CASSYSRLYGYTF. CDR3 coding DNA: TGTGCCAGCAGTTACTCTCGCCTCTATGGCTACACCTTC.

This clone was counted once. The chain combines TRBV7-2 with TRBJ2-7; D not certain. From germline, CDR1 is SGHTA and CDR2 FQGNSA. The CDR3 sequence is 16 residues long. V lost 3 bases to trimming and J lost 6 bases, with 21 bases between them. Here the CDR3 reads CASSFRVFSEGPEQYF. CDR3 nucleotides: TGTGCCAGCAGCTTCCGGGTCTTTTCAGAAGGGCCCGAGCAGTACTTC.

V gene TRBV28 combines with J gene TRBJ2-7, with 7 bases that match TRBD2. Germline CDR1 MDHEN, CDR2 SYDVKM. CDR3 length equals 14 residues. With V trimmed by 6 bases and J by 5 bases, 10 bases remained unmatched. CDR3 DNA: TGTGCCAGCAGCTCCTCAAGAGCGGGGAACGAGCAGTACTTC. Translation: CASSSSRAGNEQYF.

This chain connects TRBV28 to TRBJ2-7, with D possibly being TRBD2 (5 bases). V shed 6 bases and J shed 3 bases, with 9 bases lying between them. Germline V CDR1 and CDR2: MDHEN, SYDVKM. The CDR3 is 12 amino acids. The CDR3: CASRVGDYEQYF. CDR3 in DNA: TGTGCCAGCAGAGTCGGGGACTACGAGCAGTACTTC.